A selection of T cell receptor beta chains follows, all from one sample in a study of shared clonotypes between healthy human individuals. Sequencing was performed with immunoSEQ multiplex PCR; in TCRdb, only in-frame clones are kept and a portion is missing. The sample consists of approximately 1.9 million clones, around 93% of them appearing once. Sequencing was carried out using naive CD8+ T cells from PBMCs. The receptors shown here come from a man younger than 35 in good health. Some clones in this sample may be carry-over from other donors' samples. The CDR3 runs from the conserved cysteine through the conserved F or W. The order of the fields is D gene, clone size, V gene, J gene, CDR3 protein, CDR3 DNA. The D gene is left open where the match is weak. Rows give clone size only sometimes, using once, few, many, or a class for an expanded clone.

D: TRBD2; size: NA; V: TRBV27; J: TRBJ2-1; CDR3: CASSPGGLAGVAYNEQFF; DNA: TGTGCCAGCAGTCCCGGGGGGCTAGCGGGAGTGGCCTACAATGAGCAGTTCTTC
D: NA; size: NA; V: TRBV4-1; J: TRBJ2-3; CDR3: CASSHEAKTDTQYF; DNA: TGCGCCAGCAGCCATGAAGCCAAAACAGATACGCAGTATTTT
D: NA; size: NA; V: TRBV15; J: TRBJ2-5; CDR3: CATSEVRFQTQYF; DNA: TGTGCCACCAGCGAAGTTCGGTTTCAGACCCAGTACTTC
D: NA; size: NA; V: TRBV7-6; J: TRBJ2-3; CDR3: CASSTGPFGADDTDTQYF; DNA: TGTGCCAGCAGCACAGGACCCTTCGGTGCGGATGACACAGATACGCAGTATTTT
D: NA; size: NA; V: TRBV4-1; J: TRBJ2-1; CDR3: CASSPRQGEQFF; DNA: TGCGCCAGCAGCCCCCGTCAGGGTGAGCAGTTCTTC
D: NA; size: NA; V: TRBV7-9; J: TRBJ1-4; CDR3: CASSLASAPTNEKLFF; DNA: TGTGCCAGCAGCTTAGCAAGCGCCCCAACTAATGAAAAACTGTTTTTT
D: NA; size: NA; V: TRBV7-2; J: TRBJ1-1; CDR3: CASSLAYTEAFF; DNA: TGTGCCAGCAGCTTAGCGTACACTGAAGCTTTCTTT
D: NA; size: NA; V: TRBV7-8; J: TRBJ1-3; CDR3: CASSHTRMRRDTIYF; DNA: TGTGCCAGCAGCCACACGAGAATGAGACGTGACACCATATATTTT
D: NA; size: NA; V: TRBV5-1; J: TRBJ1-4; CDR3: CASSLLSGGHEEKLFF; DNA: TGCGCCAGCAGCTTGCTTTCCGGGGGCCACGAGGAAAAACTGTTTTTT
D: TRBD2; size: NA; V: TRBV7-9; J: TRBJ2-2; CDR3: CASSLGLAGANTGELFF; DNA: TGTGCCAGCAGCTTAGGACTAGCGGGAGCGAACACCGGGGAGCTGTTTTTT
D: NA; size: NA; V: TRBV19; J: TRBJ1-4; CDR3: CASPAHGELFF; DNA: TGTGCCAGCCCGGCCCATGGGGAACTGTTTTTT
D: NA; size: NA; V: TRBV19; J: TRBJ1-4; CDR3: CASSSSLRFFNEKLFF; DNA: TGTGCCAGTAGTAGTTCCCTCAGGTTTTTTAATGAAAAACTGTTTTTT
D: TRBD2; size: NA; V: TRBV28; J: TRBJ2-7; CDR3: CASRQTSGLYEQYF; DNA: TGTGCCAGCAGGCAGACTAGCGGGTTGTACGAGCAGTACTTC
D: NA; size: NA; V: TRBV4-3; J: TRBJ2-7; CDR3: CASSQEPENSYEQYF; DNA: TGCGCCAGCAGCCAAGAACCGGAAAATTCCTACGAGCAGTACTTC
D: TRBD2; size: once; V: TRBV14; J: TRBJ2-3; CDR3: CASSRLAGYTDTQYF; DNA: TGTGCCAGCAGCCGACTAGCGGGGTACACAGATACGCAGTATTTT
D: TRBD2; size: NA; V: TRBV4-3; J: TRBJ2-3; CDR3: CASSQEAAGDWNTQYF; DNA: TGCGCCAGCAGCCAAGAAGCAGCGGGAGATTGGAATACGCAGTATTTT
D: NA; size: few; V: TRBV14; J: TRBJ1-5; CDR3: CASSQWKGGDQPQHF; DNA: TGTGCCAGCAGCCAATGGAAGGGAGGGGATCAGCCCCAGCATTTT
D: NA; size: few; V: TRBV18; J: TRBJ1-1; CDR3: CASSPDVNTEAFF; DNA: TGTGCCAGCTCACCGGATGTGAACACTGAAGCTTTCTTT
D: TRBD2; size: NA; V: TRBV5-4; J: TRBJ2-7; CDR3: CASSLKAGEYEQYF; DNA: TGTGCCAGCAGCTTGAAAGCGGGGGAGTACGAGCAGTACTTC
D: NA; size: many; V: TRBV6-1; J: TRBJ2-7; CDR3: CASSGLGRTYEQYF; DNA: TGTGCCAGCAGTGGACTAGGACGGACCTACGAGCAGTACTTC
D: TRBD1; size: NA; V: TRBV11-2; J: TRBJ2-7; CDR3: CASSWSGTGGDEQYF; DNA: TGTGCCAGCAGCTGGTCCGGGACAGGGGGCGACGAGCAGTACTTC
D: TRBD1; size: NA; V: TRBV11-2; J: TRBJ2-7; CDR3: CASSPRDSSYEQYF; DNA: TGTGCCAGCAGCCCTAGGGACAGCTCCTACGAGCAGTACTTC
D: NA; size: NA; V: TRBV5-1; J: TRBJ2-7; CDR3: CASSLHGSSYEQYF; DNA: TGCGCCAGCAGCTTACACGGGAGCTCCTACGAGCAGTACTTC
D: NA; size: once; V: TRBV7-3; J: TRBJ2-3; CDR3: CASSPTTGSTDTQYF; DNA: TGTGCCAGCAGCCCCACGACAGGATCGACAGATACGCAGTATTTT
D: NA; size: NA; V: TRBV6-5; J: TRBJ2-7; CDR3: CASSYSQGYEQYF; DNA: TGTGCCAGCAGTTACTCACAGGGATACGAGCAGTACTTC
D: NA; size: NA; V: TRBV27; J: TRBJ2-1; CDR3: CASSLQVLRGSSYNEQFF; DNA: TGTGCCAGCAGTTTACAAGTATTGAGGGGAAGCTCCTACAATGAGCAGTTCTTC
D: TRBD1; size: NA; V: TRBV4-1; J: TRBJ1-4; CDR3: CASSHSPGQGSSEKLFF; DNA: TGCGCCAGCAGCCATTCTCCCGGACAGGGCTCTAGTGAAAAACTGTTTTTT
D: NA; size: NA; V: TRBV11-2; J: TRBJ2-2; CDR3: CASSSFMFTGELFF; DNA: TGTGCCAGCAGCTCGTTTATGTTTACCGGGGAGCTGTTTTTT
D: NA; size: once; V: TRBV6-4; J: TRBJ2-1; CDR3: CASSASIGRYNEQFF; DNA: TGTGCCAGCAGTGCGAGTATAGGGAGATACAATGAGCAGTTCTTC
D: NA; size: NA; V: TRBV4-3; J: TRBJ1-5; CDR3: CASSQNTGSNQPQHF; DNA: TGCGCCAGCAGCCAAAATACAGGAAGCAATCAGCCCCAGCATTTT
D: NA; size: NA; V: TRBV19; J: TRBJ2-7; CDR3: CASSMGEGYEQYF; DNA: TGTGCCAGTAGTATGGGCGAGGGCTACGAGCAGTACTTC